A selection of T cell receptor beta chains follows, all from one sample in a study of technical replicates of blood from a handful of donors. Produced via immunoSEQ multiplex PCR; TCRdb's table is partial and in-frame only. Among about 82,000 clones listed, approximately 96% were seen once. Sample: T cells isolated from PBMCs. These receptors were collected from a human donor in good health. CDR3s include the opening cysteine and the closing phenylalanine or tryptophan. The D gene is left open where the match is weak. Not every row has a clone size; where given, it reads once, few, many or a size class.

size	J	V	D	DNA	CDR3
-	TRBJ2-1	TRBV7-9	TRBD2	TGTGCCAGCAGCCTCCCCGGTAGCGGGAGGTCTCCGGGGCAGTTCTTC	CASSLPGSGRSPGQFF
-	TRBJ1-4	TRBV6-6	TRBD1	TGTGCCAGCAGTTACCGGGACAGAAATGAAAAACTGTTTTTT	CASSYRDRNEKLFF
-	TRBJ2-3	TRBV5-1	TRBD2	TGCGCCAGCAGGGCGGGACTAGCGGATTTCACAGATACGCAGTATTTT	CASRAGLADFTDTQYF
-	TRBJ2-5	TRBV4-2	TRBD2	TGTGCCAGCAGCCAAGCCGGGACTAGCGTTGAGGAGACCCAGTACTTC	CASSQAGTSVEETQYF
-	TRBJ2-3	TRBV5-4	-	TGTGCCAGCAGCCCCAGGCTTTCTAGCACAGATACGCAGTATTTT	CASSPRLSSTDTQYF
-	TRBJ1-1	TRBV7-8	-	TGTGCCAGCAGCCCCCCAGGGGATCTGGCTTTCTTT	CASSPPGDLAFF
-	TRBJ2-5	TRBV7-9	TRBD1	TGTGCCAGCAGCCCCTTCCAGGACAGGGAGATCCAAGAGACCCAGTACTTC	CASSPFQDREIQETQYF
-	TRBJ1-5	TRBV16	-	TGTGCCAGCAGCCTACCGGAGGGGCCCCAGCATTTT	CASSLPEGPQHF
-	TRBJ1-5	TRBV6-1	TRBD1	TGTGCCAGCAGTTCACAGGGGGATGGTCAGCCCCAGCATTTT	CASSSQGDGQPQHF
-	TRBJ1-1	TRBV11-2	-	TGTGCCAGCAGCTTAGTCAGGTGGACTGAAGCTTTCTTT	CASSLVRWTEAFF
-	TRBJ2-7	TRBV5-1	TRBD1	TGCGCCAGCAAAACAGGGGCCCCCAACGAGCAGTACTTC	CASKTGAPNEQYF
-	TRBJ2-7	TRBV9	TRBD2	TGTGCCAGCAGCGTTAGCGGGGGAAGCTCCTACGAGCAGTACTTC	CASSVSGGSSYEQYF
-	TRBJ2-7	TRBV28	TRBD2	TGTGCCACCCCCCCGGGAGGGTATTACGAGCAGTACTTC	CATPPGGYYEQYF
-	TRBJ2-1	TRBV6-5	TRBD1	TGTGCCAGCAGTTGGACAGGGGGTTACGAGCAGTTCTTC	CASSWTGGYEQFF
-	TRBJ1-1	TRBV6-1	-	TGTGCCAGCAGTAAGCACGCGGAAGCTTTCTTT	CASSKHAEAFF
-	TRBJ1-4	TRBV6-5	-	TGTGCCAGCGGCTGGGGGGGTGAAAAACTGTTTTTT	CASGWGGEKLFF
-	TRBJ2-2	TRBV30	-	TGTGCCTGGGACAGGACTTACACCGGGGAGCTGTTTTTT	CAWDRTYTGELFF
-	TRBJ2-7	TRBV7-2	-	TGTGCCAGCAGAATTAGCGCTACAGCTTCCTACGAGCAGTACTTC	CASRISATASYEQYF
-	TRBJ2-1	TRBV5-4	TRBD1	TGTGCCAGCACCGAACGGGACAGGGACGATGAGCAGTTCTTC	CASTERDRDDEQFF
-	TRBJ1-2	TRBV23-1	-	TGCGCCAGCAGTAGACAGACAGGCCCTAATAACTGCTATGGCTACACCTTC	CASSRQTGPNNCYGYTF
-	TRBJ1-1	TRBV5-1	TRBD1	TGCGCCAGCAGCTTGCCGGGGACAGGGAACACTGAAGCTTTCTTT	CASSLPGTGNTEAFF
-	TRBJ2-1	TRBV2	-	TGTGCCAGCAGGGGGCTCTCCTACAATGAGCAGTTCTTC	CASRGLSYNEQFF
-	TRBJ1-2	TRBV29-1	-	TGCAGCGGCCAGGGTTCGAATGGCTACACCTTC	CSGQGSNGYTF
-	TRBJ1-2	TRBV7-9	-	TGTGCCAGCACCGGACATACTGCTAACTATGGCTACACCTTC	CASTGHTANYGYTF
-	TRBJ2-1	TRBV6-4	-	TGTGCCGGACCGGACTTTCTAGCAAGAAGCTCCTACAATGAGCAGTTCTTC	CAGPDFLARSSYNEQFF
-	TRBJ2-2	TRBV29-1	TRBD1	TGCAGCGGTGGACAGGCCAACACCGGGGAGCTGTTTTTT	CSGGQANTGELFF
-	TRBJ2-7	TRBV19	-	TGTGCCAGTAGTATACAGGGAATGAACGAGCAGTACTTC	CASSIQGMNEQYF
-	TRBJ2-7	TRBV5-4	TRBD2	TGTGCCAGCAGTTCAGGAGGTGGGAGGGAGTACGAGCAGTACTTC	CASSSGGGREYEQYF
few	TRBJ1-1	TRBV4-1	-	TGCGCCAGCAGCCAAGATCCTAATTGGGGCGGCACTGAAGCTTTCTTT	CASSQDPNWGGTEAFF
-	TRBJ2-3	TRBV6-1	TRBD2	TGTGCCAGCAGTGAAGCGTTAAGGACTAGCGGGAGGTTCACAGATACGCAGTATTTT	CASSEALRTSGRFTDTQYF
-	TRBJ2-7	TRBV5-1	TRBD2	TGCGCCAGCAGCTCTGGCTCAGCGGGAGGTGGCTACGAGCAGTACTTC	CASSSGSAGGGYEQYF
-	TRBJ1-1	TRBV28	-	TGTGCCACCTCCCCGCAGAAAGGGGATCGGATGAACACTGAAGCTTTCTTT	CATSPQKGDRMNTEAFF
-	TRBJ2-3	TRBV29-1	TRBD1	TGCAGCGTCACTACCCGACAGGGCAGCACAGATACGCAGTATTTT	CSVTTRQGSTDTQYF
-	TRBJ2-1	TRBV7-6	TRBD2	TGTGCCAGCAGCAACCTAGCGGGAGGGCCGCATGAGCAGTTCTTC	CASSNLAGGPHEQFF
-	TRBJ1-1	TRBV5-4	-	TGTGCCAGCAGCACCGAACAGGGCTTCACTGAAGCTTTCTTT	CASSTEQGFTEAFF
-	TRBJ1-2	TRBV14	-	TGTGCCAGCAGCCACAACGACAGAGATTATGGCTACACCTTC	CASSHNDRDYGYTF
-	TRBJ1-1	TRBV6-5	-	TGTGCCAGCAGTTACGATGGGGAAAGCGGTGAAGCTTTCTTT	CASSYDGESGEAFF
once	TRBJ2-2	TRBV7-7	-	TGTGCCAGCAGCTTAGCGTCGGGCACCGGGGAGCTGTTTTTT	CASSLASGTGELFF
-	TRBJ2-7	TRBV14	-	TGTGCCAGCAGCCAAGACGATCGGGAGATAGAATACGAGCAGTACTTC	CASSQDDREIEYEQYF
-	TRBJ2-5	TRBV13	-	TGTGCCAGCAGCCAGGTTGGGGAGACCCAGTACTTC	CASSQVGETQYF
-	TRBJ1-1	TRBV7-8	TRBD1	TGTGCCAGCAGCTTAGGCGGGACAGGGAACACTGAAGCTTTCTTT	CASSLGGTGNTEAFF
-	TRBJ2-3	TRBV4-3	TRBD1	TGCGCCAGCAGCCAAGCAGGGGGCGTCGATACGCAGTATTTT	CASSQAGGVDTQYF
-	TRBJ2-2	TRBV9	-	TGTGCCAGCAGCGTAGGCCCAAGAGGGAGTAATTCGAACACCGGGGAGCTGTTTTTT	CASSVGPRGSNSNTGELFF
-	TRBJ1-5	TRBV27	-	TGTGCCAGCAGTTTTAGCTCCATACAGCCCCAGCATTTT	CASSFSSIQPQHF
-	TRBJ2-1	TRBV11-2	TRBD2	TGTGCCAGCAGCCTCGGGACTAGCGGGAGGGGGTACAATGAGCAGTTCTTC	CASSLGTSGRGYNEQFF
once	TRBJ2-7	TRBV28	TRBD2	TGTGCCAGCAGTGGGCATAGCGGGAGAATCTACGAGCAGTACTTC	CASSGHSGRIYEQYF
-	TRBJ2-3	TRBV29-1	TRBD1	TGCAGCGGCCGGGACAGGGCAACAGATACGCAGTATTTT	CSGRDRATDTQYF
-	TRBJ1-5	TRBV15	TRBD1	TGTGCCACCAGCACCGGACAGGAAATTAATCAGCCCCAGCATTTT	CATSTGQEINQPQHF
-	TRBJ2-3	TRBV6-6	TRBD2	TGTGCCAGCAGTTACTCTCTAGCGGGAGTCACAGATACGCAGTATTTT	CASSYSLAGVTDTQYF
-	TRBJ2-1	TRBV6-6	TRBD2	TGTGCCAGCACCACGGGGGGGGCGAATGAGCAGTTCTTC	CASTTGGANEQFF
-	TRBJ2-7	TRBV6-4	TRBD2	TGTGCCAGCAGTGAGGTTGCGGGAGGGCTTGACGAGCAGTACTTC	CASSEVAGGLDEQYF
-	TRBJ2-7	TRBV27	-	TGTGCCAGCAGGATTGACAGCTCCTACGAGCAGTACTTC	CASRIDSSYEQYF
-	TRBJ2-3	TRBV7-9	-	TGTGCCAGCAGCTCCTGGAGTACTAGCACAGATACGCAGTATTTT	CASSSWSTSTDTQYF
-	TRBJ1-1	TRBV28	-	TGTGCCAGCAGTTTATCCTATATGGGCGGGGCTTTCTTT	CASSLSYMGGAFF
-	TRBJ1-1	TRBV29-1	-	TGCAGCGTTGAAGATCGGGGTAGTACTGAAGCTTTCTTT	CSVEDRGSTEAFF